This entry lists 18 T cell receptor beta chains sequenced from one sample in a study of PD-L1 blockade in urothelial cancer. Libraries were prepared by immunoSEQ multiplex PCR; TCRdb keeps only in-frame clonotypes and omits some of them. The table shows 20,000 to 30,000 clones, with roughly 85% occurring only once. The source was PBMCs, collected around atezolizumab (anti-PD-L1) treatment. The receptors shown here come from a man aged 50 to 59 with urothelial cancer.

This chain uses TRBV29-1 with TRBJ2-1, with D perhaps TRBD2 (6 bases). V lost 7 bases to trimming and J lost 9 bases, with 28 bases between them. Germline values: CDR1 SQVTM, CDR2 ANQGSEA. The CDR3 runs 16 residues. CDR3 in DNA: TGCAGCGCAATAGGACTACCCAAAGTTATTCTCAGTGAGCAGTTCTTC. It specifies CSAIGLPKVILSEQFF.

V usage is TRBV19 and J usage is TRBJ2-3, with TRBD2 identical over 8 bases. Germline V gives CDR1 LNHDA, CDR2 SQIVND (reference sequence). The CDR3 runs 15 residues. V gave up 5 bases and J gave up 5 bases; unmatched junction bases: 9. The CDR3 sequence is CASSPDGRAVDTQYF. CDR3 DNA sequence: TGTGCCAGTAGTCCCGACGGGAGGGCCGTAGATACGCAGTATTTT.

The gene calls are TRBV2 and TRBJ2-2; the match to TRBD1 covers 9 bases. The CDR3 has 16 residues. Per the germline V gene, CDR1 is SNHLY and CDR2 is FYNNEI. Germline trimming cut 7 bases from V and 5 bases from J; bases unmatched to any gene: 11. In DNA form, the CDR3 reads TGTGCCAGCAAAAGAGGAGGACAGGGGAGAACCGGGGAGCTGTTTTTT. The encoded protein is CASKRGGQGRTGELFF.

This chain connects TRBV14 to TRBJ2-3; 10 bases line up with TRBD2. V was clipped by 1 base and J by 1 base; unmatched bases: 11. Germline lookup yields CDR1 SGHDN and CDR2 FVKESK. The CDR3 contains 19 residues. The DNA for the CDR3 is TGTGCCAGCAGCCAAGCAAGCGGGAGGGTCCTACCTCGCACAGATACGCAGTATTTT. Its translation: CASSQASGRVLPRTDTQYF.

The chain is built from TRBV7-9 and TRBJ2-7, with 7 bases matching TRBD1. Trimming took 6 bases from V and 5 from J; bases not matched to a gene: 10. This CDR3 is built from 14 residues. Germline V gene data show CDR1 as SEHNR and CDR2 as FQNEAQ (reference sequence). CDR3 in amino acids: CASRYRGSLDEQYF. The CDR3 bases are TGTGCCAGCAGATACAGGGGTTCGCTGGACGAGCAGTACTTC.

The CDR3 sequence is CASSLGSVLSGTF. The CDR3 DNA is TGTGCCAGCAGCTTGGGTTCAGTCCTCTCGGGCACCTTC. J is TRBJ1-2 and V is TRBV5-6; D remains unclear. The germline CDR1 and CDR2 sequences are SGHDT and YYEEEE. V was trimmed by 0 bases and J by 13 bases, leaving 16 bases between them. There are 13 residues in the CDR3.

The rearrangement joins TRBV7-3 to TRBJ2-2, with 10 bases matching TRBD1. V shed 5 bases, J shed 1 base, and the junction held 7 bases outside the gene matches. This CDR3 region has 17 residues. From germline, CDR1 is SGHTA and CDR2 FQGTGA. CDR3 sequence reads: CASSPRQGALNTGELFF. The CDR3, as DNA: TGTGCCAGCAGCCCACGACAGGGGGCACTGAACACCGGGGAGCTGTTTTTT.

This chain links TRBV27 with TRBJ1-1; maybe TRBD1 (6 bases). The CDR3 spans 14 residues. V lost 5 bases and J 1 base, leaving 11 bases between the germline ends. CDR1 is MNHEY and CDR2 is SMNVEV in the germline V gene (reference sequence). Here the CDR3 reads CASSLVTGNTEAFF. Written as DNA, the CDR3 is TGTGCCAGCAGTCTAGTGACAGGGAACACTGAAGCTTTCTTT.

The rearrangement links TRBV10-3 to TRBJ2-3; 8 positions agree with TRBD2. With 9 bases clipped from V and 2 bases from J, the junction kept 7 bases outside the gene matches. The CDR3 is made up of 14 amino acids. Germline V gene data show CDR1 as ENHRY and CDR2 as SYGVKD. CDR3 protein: CAITSGVSTDTQYF. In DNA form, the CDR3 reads TGTGCCATAACTAGCGGAGTATCCACAGATACGCAGTATTTT.

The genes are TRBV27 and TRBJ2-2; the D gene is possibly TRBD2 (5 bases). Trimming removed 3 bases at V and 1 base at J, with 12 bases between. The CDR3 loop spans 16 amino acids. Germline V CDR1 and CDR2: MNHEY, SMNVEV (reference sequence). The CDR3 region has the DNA TGTGCCAGCAGTTTGTTGCCGGCGGGGAACACCGGGGAGCTGTTTTTT. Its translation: CASSLLPAGNTGELFF.

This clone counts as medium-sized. CDR3 in DNA: TGTGCCAGCAGTTTACGGGCGACTATAGCCAAAAACATTCAGTACTTC. Protein: CASSLRATIAKNIQYF. This chain connects TRBV27 to TRBJ2-4; the D gene is possibly TRBD2 (5 bases). This CDR3 spans 16 amino acids. The ends were cut back, 2 bases at V and 0 bases at J, with 11 bases in the middle. Germline loops: CDR1 MNHEY, CDR2 SMNVEV (reference sequence).

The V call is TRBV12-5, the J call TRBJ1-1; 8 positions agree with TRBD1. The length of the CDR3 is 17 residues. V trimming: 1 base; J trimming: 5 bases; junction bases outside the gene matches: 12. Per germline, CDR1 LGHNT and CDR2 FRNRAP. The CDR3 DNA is TGTGCTAGTGGTTTGGCACCCGCCCGGACAGGGAGTACTGAAGCTTTCTTT. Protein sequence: CASGLAPARTGSTEAFF.

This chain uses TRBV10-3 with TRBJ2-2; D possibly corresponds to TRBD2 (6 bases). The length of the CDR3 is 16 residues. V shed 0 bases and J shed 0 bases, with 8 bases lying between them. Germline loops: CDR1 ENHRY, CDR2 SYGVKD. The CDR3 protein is CAISESGGTNTGELFF. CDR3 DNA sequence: TGTGCCATCAGTGAGTCTGGCGGGACGAACACCGGGGAGCTGTTTTTT.

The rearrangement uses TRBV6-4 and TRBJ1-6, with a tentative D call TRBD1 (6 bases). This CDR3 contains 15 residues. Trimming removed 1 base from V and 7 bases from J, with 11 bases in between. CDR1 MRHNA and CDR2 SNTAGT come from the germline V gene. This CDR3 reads CASSDFGGRNSPLHF. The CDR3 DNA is TGTGCCAGCAGTGACTTCGGGGGGCGAAATTCACCCCTCCACTTT.

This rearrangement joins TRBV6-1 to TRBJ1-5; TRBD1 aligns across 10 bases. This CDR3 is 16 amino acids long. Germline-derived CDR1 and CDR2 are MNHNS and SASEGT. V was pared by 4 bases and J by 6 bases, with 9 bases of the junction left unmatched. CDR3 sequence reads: CASSGPSGDRGQPQHF. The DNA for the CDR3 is TGTGCCAGCAGTGGCCCGAGTGGGGACAGGGGTCAGCCCCAGCATTTT.

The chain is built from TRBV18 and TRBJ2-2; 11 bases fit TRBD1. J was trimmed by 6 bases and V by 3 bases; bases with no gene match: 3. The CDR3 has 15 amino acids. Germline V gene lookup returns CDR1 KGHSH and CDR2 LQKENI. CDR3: CASSPDRGLAGELFF. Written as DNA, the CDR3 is TGTGCCAGCTCACCGGACAGGGGGCTCGCCGGGGAGCTGTTTTTT.

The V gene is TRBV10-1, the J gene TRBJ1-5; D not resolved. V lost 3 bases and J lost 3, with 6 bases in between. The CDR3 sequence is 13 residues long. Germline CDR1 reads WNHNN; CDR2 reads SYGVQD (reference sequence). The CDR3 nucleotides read TGCGCCAGCAGTGATGGGCTCAATCAGCCCCAGCATTTT. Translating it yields CASSDGLNQPQHF.

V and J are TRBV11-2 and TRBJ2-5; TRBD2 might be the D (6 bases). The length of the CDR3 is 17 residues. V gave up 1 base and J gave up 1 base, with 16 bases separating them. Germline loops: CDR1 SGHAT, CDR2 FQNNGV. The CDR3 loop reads CASSLVLTAGFQETQYF. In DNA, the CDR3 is TGTGCCAGCAGCTTAGTACTTACGGCGGGGTTCCAAGAGACCCAGTACTTC. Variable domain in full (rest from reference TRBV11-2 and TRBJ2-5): EAGVAQSPRYKIIEKRQSVAFWCNPISGHATLYWYQQILGQGPKLLIQFQNNGVVDDSQLPKDRFSAERLKGVDSTLKIQPAKLEDSAVYLCASSLVLTAGFQETQYFGPGTRLLVL.